Listed below are T cell receptor beta chains from one sample, sequenced in a study of T cell changes during pregnancy in multiple sclerosis. Profiling relied on immunoSEQ multiplex PCR, and the TCRdb table lists in-frame clones only, not all of them. The sample has 70,000 or so clones; about 93% are singletons. The sample here was CD4+ T cells from peripheral blood mononuclear cells, taken after pregnancy. These receptor sequences come from a female donor with multiple sclerosis, enrolled in a pregnancy study. Both conserved end residues are part of each CDR3. Fields, in order: CDR3 length, D gene, V gene, J gene, clone size, CDR3 DNA, CDR3 protein. D genes are given only for firm matches. Expanded clones get a size class; other rows say once, few or many, or leave the size out.

17	NA	TRBV28	TRBJ2-1	NA	TGTGCCAGCAGTTTATTTAGCGGTCTGAGCTCCTACAATGAGCAGTTCTTC	CASSLFSGLSSYNEQFF
13	NA	TRBV5-6	TRBJ1-1	NA	TGTGCCAGCAGCTTGTTCAGGAACACTGAAGCTTTCTTT	CASSLFRNTEAFF
13	NA	TRBV6-4	TRBJ1-5	NA	TGTGCCAGCAGTGAAGGGGCCAATCAGCCCCAGCATTTT	CASSEGANQPQHF
17	NA	TRBV28	TRBJ1-1	NA	TGTGCCAGCAGTCGTTCCTACCTACAGGGTAGAAACACTGAAGCTTTCTTT	CASSRSYLQGRNTEAFF
14	NA	TRBV9	TRBJ1-4	NA	TGTGCCAGCGGGGAGGGAGGGCTGAATGAAAAACTGTTTTTT	CASGEGGLNEKLFF
18	TRBD2	TRBV9	TRBJ2-1	NA	TGTGCCAGCAGCGCAGGGACTAGCGGGATTGGGGACCACAATGAGCAGTTCTTC	CASSAGTSGIGDHNEQFF
14	NA	TRBV7-9	TRBJ2-7	NA	TGTGCCAGCAGCTCTGGCGGGGGCGCCTACGAGCAGTACTTC	CASSSGGGAYEQYF
13	NA	TRBV11-2	TRBJ1-2	NA	TGTGCCAGCAGCTTAGGACAGACCTATGGCTACACCTTC	CASSLGQTYGYTF
15	NA	TRBV9	TRBJ1-4	NA	TGTGCCAGCAGCGTAATGCCAGGGTTTAATGAAAAACTGTTTTTT	CASSVMPGFNEKLFF
15	TRBD1	TRBV19	TRBJ1-3	NA	TGTGCCAGTAGTACACAGGGGAAGTCCGGAAACACCATATATTTT	CASSTQGKSGNTIYF
15	TRBD2	TRBV30	TRBJ2-1	NA	TGTGCCTGGAGTGTAGGGAGGGGCTCCTACAATGAGCAGTTCTTC	CAWSVGRGSYNEQFF
15	TRBD1	TRBV6-1	TRBJ2-1	NA	TGTGCCAGCAGCCTCGAGACAGGGGGGCACAATGAGCAGTTCTTC	CASSLETGGHNEQFF
14	NA	TRBV5-6	TRBJ1-2	NA	TGTGCCAGCAGCCCTGTTTCGGACTACTATGGCTACACCTTC	CASSPVSDYYGYTF
14	TRBD1	TRBV27	TRBJ2-7	NA	TGTGCCAGCAGTTTGGGGGGACAGGGCTACGAGCAGTACTTC	CASSLGGQGYEQYF
13	NA	TRBV19	TRBJ2-7	NA	TGTGCCAGTAGTAGCCGACTAGAAGGCGAGCAGTACTTC	CASSSRLEGEQYF
15	TRBD1	TRBV30	TRBJ1-3	NA	TGTGCCTGGAGTGCCCGGACAGGGGGGGGAAACACCATATATTTT	CAWSARTGGGNTIYF
19	TRBD2	TRBV6-1	TRBJ2-5	NA	TGTGCCAGCAGTGAACGTGGACTAGCGGGGGGTGGGAGTCAAGAGACCCAGTACTTC	CASSERGLAGGGSQETQYF
16	NA	TRBV4-1	TRBJ2-7	NA	TGCGCCAGCAGCCAACCCGGGGGACAGCCGTTTGACGAGCAGTACTTC	CASSQPGGQPFDEQYF
14	NA	TRBV30	TRBJ1-5	NA	TGTGCCTGGAGTGCCGGGGGTACGGGGCAGCCCCAGCATTTT	CAWSAGGTGQPQHF
13	TRBD1	TRBV30	TRBJ1-1	few	TGTGCCTGGAGAGGAGACAGGGGGACTGAAGCTTTCTTT	CAWRGDRGTEAFF
13	NA	TRBV6-6	TRBJ2-3	NA	TGTGCCAGCAGTCCCGCGGGGAAGCGGGCGCAGTATTTT	CASSPAGKRAQYF
13	TRBD2	TRBV7-7	TRBJ2-1	NA	TGTGCCAGCAGTCCTAGCGGAGGCAATGAGCAGTTCTTC	CASSPSGGNEQFF
11	NA	TRBV18	TRBJ2-7	NA	TGTGCCAGCTCACTAGACTACGAGCAGTACTTC	CASSLDYEQYF
14	NA	TRBV6-1	TRBJ1-1	NA	TGTGCCAGCAAAGTGGAGTTTTCTAACACTGAAGCTTTCTTT	CASKVEFSNTEAFF
14	NA	TRBV6-5	TRBJ1-6	NA	TGTGCCAGCCGGCGGGGCAATTATAATTCACCCCTCCACTTT	CASRRGNYNSPLHF
16	TRBD1	TRBV15	TRBJ1-2	NA	TGTGCCACCAGCAGAGTCGGGACAGGTTCTAACTATGGCTACACCTTC	CATSRVGTGSNYGYTF
15	TRBD2	TRBV5-1	TRBJ2-5	once	TGCGCCAGCAGCGAGGGACTAGCGGGAGAAGAGACCCAGTACTTC	CASSEGLAGEETQYF
13	NA	TRBV2	TRBJ2-5	NA	TGTGCCAGCAGGGGAGACTGGGGGCAGACCCAGTACTTC	CASRGDWGQTQYF
16	TRBD2	TRBV6-4	TRBJ2-1	NA	TGTGCCAGCAGTGCCCGGGGACTAGCGGGAGATAATGAGCAGTTCTTC	CASSARGLAGDNEQFF
15	NA	TRBV30	TRBJ1-3	NA	TGTGCCTGGAGGGCATGGGGAGGTGGTGGAAACACCATATATTTT	CAWRAWGGGGNTIYF
15	NA	TRBV7-2	TRBJ1-5	NA	TGTGCCAGCAGCGGTACTTCATATAGCAATCAGCCCCAGCATTTT	CASSGTSYSNQPQHF
13	TRBD1	TRBV6-5	TRBJ1-2	NA	TGTGCCAGCAGCCAGACAGGGGCCTATGGCTACACCTTC	CASSQTGAYGYTF
13	NA	TRBV30	TRBJ2-2	NA	TGTGCCTGGAGCGCTAGACAGCCCTGGGAGCTGTTTTTT	CAWSARQPWELFF
17	NA	TRBV27	TRBJ2-6	NA	TGTGCCAGCAGTAGAAACATGGACAGCTCTGGGGCCAACGTCCTGACTTTC	CASSRNMDSSGANVLTF
15	TRBD1	TRBV2	TRBJ2-7	NA	TGTGCCAGCAGTATGTTGGGACAGGGGTCCTACGAGCAGTACTTC	CASSMLGQGSYEQYF
15	TRBD1	TRBV11-2	TRBJ2-3	NA	TGTGCCAGCAGCTGGACGGGACAGGGGACAGATACGCAGTATTTT	CASSWTGQGTDTQYF
14	NA	TRBV5-6	TRBJ2-5	NA	TGTGCCAGCAGCGTTCGACAGGTCGATTGGACCCAGTACTTC	CASSVRQVDWTQYF
15	TRBD1	TRBV10-3	TRBJ1-1	NA	TGTGCCATCAGTGGGGCAGGGGGCAGCGTGACTGAAGCTTTCTTT	CAISGAGGSVTEAFF
14	NA	TRBV19	TRBJ2-2	NA	TGTGCCAGTAAACTGGGACAGAACACCGGGGAGCTGTTTTTT	CASKLGQNTGELFF
11	NA	TRBV10-3	TRBJ2-5	NA	TGTGCCATCGCTTTAGAAGAGACCCAGTACTTC	CAIALEETQYF
13	NA	TRBV29-1	TRBJ1-4	NA	TGCAGCGTCACCGGGACTTTGAATGAAAAACTGTTTTTT	CSVTGTLNEKLFF